The sample holds a few counts of the clone carrying this T cell receptor (beta chain). Its cognate antigen is unknown. The length of the CDR3 is 11 residues. The germline CDR1 and CDR2 sequences are SEHNR and FQNEAQ (reference sequence). Trimming pared 5 bases from V and 4 bases from J, leaving 6 bases between. The sample belongs to a study of T-cell memory formation after mild COVID-19. Whole-study findings and limits: Researchers found some responding clones in pre-infection memory, a sign that cross-reactive memory joined. Among clones contracting day 15 to 85, CD4/CD8 was balanced, whereas later expanders leaned CD4+. Those CD4+ clones that contracted were mainly in CM and EM (CD8+ ones in EMRA).

TCRdb re-derived calls from the 5' RACE reads in MiXCR, one entry per CDR3 protein. The table has around 250,000 distinct CDR3 sequences, 15% seen once. The clonotype originates from an adult woman who had mild COVID-19 (a few samples of this study predate the infection). Cell type and time point are not known. The sequencing sample was made of PBMCs or a T cell subset sorted from them (not recorded which). The chain combines TRBV7-9 with TRBJ2-7; the D is unclear. CDR3 nucleotide sequence: TGTGCCAGCAGCGTAGAGTACGAGCAGTACTTC. Translated: CASSVEYEQYF. Supplemented by reference TRBV7-9 and TRBJ2-7, the full variable domain reads DTGVSQNPRHKITKRGQNVTFRCDPISEHNRLYWYRQTLGQGPEFLTYFQNEAQLEKSRLLSDRFSAERPKGSFSTLEIQRTEQGDSAMYLCASSVEYEQYFGPGTRLTVT.